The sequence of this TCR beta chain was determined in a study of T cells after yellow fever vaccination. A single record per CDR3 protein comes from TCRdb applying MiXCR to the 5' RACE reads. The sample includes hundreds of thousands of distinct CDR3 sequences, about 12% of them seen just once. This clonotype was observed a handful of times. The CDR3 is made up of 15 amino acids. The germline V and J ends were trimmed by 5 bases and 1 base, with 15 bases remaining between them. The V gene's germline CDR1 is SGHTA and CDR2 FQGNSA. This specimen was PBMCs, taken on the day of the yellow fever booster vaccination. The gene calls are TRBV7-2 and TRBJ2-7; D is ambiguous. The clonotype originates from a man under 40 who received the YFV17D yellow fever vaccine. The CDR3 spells CASSPSALKSYEQYF. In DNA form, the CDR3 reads TGTGCCAGCAGCCCCTCAGCCCTTAAATCCTACGAGCAGTACTTC.